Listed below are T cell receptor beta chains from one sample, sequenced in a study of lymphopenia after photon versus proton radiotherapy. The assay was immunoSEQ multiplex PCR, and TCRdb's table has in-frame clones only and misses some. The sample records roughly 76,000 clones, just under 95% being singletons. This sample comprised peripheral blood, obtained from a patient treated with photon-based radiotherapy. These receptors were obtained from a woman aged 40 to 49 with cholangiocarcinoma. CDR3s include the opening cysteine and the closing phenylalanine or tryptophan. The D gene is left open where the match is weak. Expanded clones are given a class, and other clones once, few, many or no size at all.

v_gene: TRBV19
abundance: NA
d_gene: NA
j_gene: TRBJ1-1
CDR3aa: CASRQGSTEAFF
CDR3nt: TGTGCCAGTAGGCAGGGGAGCACTGAAGCTTTCTTT

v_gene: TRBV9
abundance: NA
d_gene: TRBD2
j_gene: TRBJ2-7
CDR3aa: CASSVGGKAGGPPYEQYF
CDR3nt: TGTGCCAGCAGCGTAGGTGGAAAAGCGGGGGGCCCTCCCTACGAGCAGTACTTC

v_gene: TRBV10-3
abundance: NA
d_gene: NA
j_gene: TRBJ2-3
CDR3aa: CAIGPGQDFSTDTQYF
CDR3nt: TGTGCCATCGGCCCCGGGCAGGACTTTAGCACAGATACGCAGTATTTT

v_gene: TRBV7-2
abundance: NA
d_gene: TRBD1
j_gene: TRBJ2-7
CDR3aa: CASTGGYEQYF
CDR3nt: TGTGCCAGCACAGGGGGTTACGAGCAGTACTTC

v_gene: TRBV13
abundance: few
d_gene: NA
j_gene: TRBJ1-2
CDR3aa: CASSPRNYGYTF
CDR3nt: TGTGCCAGCAGCCCGAGAAACTATGGCTACACCTTC

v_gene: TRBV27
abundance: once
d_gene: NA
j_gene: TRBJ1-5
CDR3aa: CASRQGYNQPQHF
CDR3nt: TGTGCCAGCAGACAGGGTTACAATCAGCCCCAGCATTTT

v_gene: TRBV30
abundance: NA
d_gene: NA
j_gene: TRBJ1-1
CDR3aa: CAWSDSMNTEAFF
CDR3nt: TGTGCCTGGAGCGACAGTATGAACACTGAAGCTTTCTTT

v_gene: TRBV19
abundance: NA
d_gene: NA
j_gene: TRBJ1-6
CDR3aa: CASSMLGWQGVGRSSPLHF
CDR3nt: TGTGCCAGTAGTATGCTTGGATGGCAGGGTGTTGGCCGGAGTTCACCCCTCCACTTT

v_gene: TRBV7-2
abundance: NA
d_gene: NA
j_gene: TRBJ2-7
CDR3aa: CASSHPGYEQYF
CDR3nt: TGTGCCAGCAGCCACCCGGGGTACGAGCAGTACTTC

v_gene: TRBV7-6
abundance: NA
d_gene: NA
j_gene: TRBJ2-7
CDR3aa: CASSLGTQTYEQYF
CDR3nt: TGTGCCAGCAGCTTGGGGACACAAACCTACGAGCAGTACTTC

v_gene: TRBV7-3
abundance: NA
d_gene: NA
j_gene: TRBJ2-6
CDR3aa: CASSSRTVPGANVLTF
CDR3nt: TGTGCCAGCAGCTCGCGGACGGTCCCTGGGGCCAACGTCCTGACTTTC

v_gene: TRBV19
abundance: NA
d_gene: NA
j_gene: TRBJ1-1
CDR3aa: CATQEGQNTEAFF
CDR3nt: TGTGCCACCCAGGAGGGACAGAACACTGAAGCTTTCTTT

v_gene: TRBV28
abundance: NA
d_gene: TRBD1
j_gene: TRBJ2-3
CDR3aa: CASSTSGQVLDTQYF
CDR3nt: TGTGCCAGCAGTACCTCCGGACAGGTACTAGATACGCAGTATTTT

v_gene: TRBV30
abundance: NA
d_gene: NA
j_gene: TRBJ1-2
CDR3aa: CAWSLDRNLGYTF
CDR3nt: TGTGCCTGGAGTTTAGACAGAAATCTCGGCTACACCTTC

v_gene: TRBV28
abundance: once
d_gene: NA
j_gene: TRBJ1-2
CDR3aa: CATETARGYGYTF
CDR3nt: TGTGCCACCGAAACCGCCCGCGGTTATGGCTACACCTTC

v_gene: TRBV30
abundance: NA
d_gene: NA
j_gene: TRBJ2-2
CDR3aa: CAWKGRNTGELFF
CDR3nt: TGTGCCTGGAAGGGCAGAAACACCGGGGAGCTGTTTTTT

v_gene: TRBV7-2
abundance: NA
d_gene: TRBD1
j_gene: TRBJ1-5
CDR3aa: CASSLEGRGLGNQPQHF
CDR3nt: TGTGCCAGCAGCTTAGAAGGGAGGGGGCTTGGCAATCAGCCCCAGCATTTT

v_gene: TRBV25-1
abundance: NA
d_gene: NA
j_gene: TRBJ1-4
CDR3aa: CASSVRLSTAQGYEKLFF
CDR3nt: TGTGCCAGCAGTGTACGGCTTTCTACCGCTCAGGGATATGAAAAACTGTTTTTT

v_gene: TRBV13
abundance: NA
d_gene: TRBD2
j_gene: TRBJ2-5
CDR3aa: CASSFRRGDQETQYF
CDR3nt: TGTGCCAGCAGCTTCAGACGGGGGGATCAAGAGACCCAGTACTTC

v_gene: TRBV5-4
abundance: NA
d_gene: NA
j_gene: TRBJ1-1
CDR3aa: CAVQELNTEAFF
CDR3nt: TGTGCCGTACAGGAGTTGAACACTGAAGCTTTCTTT

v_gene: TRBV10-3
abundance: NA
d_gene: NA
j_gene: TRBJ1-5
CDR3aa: CAISEGRNSNQPQHF
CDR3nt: TGTGCCATCAGTGAAGGACGGAATAGCAATCAGCCCCAGCATTTT

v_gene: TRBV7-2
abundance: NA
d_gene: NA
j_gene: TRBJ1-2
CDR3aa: CASSSDTYGYTF
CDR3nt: TGTGCCAGCAGCAGTGACACCTATGGCTACACCTTC

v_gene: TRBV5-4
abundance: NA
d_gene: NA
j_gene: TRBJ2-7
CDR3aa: CASSWDPGRSEQYF
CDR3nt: TGTGCCAGCAGCTGGGACCCAGGGCGCTCCGAGCAGTACTTC

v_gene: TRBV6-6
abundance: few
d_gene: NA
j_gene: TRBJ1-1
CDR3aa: CASSDDGANTEAFF
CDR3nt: TGTGCCAGCAGCGACGACGGAGCTAACACTGAAGCTTTCTTT

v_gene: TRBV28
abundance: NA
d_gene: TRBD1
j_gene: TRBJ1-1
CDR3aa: CASSSPGTARGRAFF
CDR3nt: TGTGCCAGCAGTTCCCCCGGGACAGCTCGGGGAAGAGCTTTCTTT

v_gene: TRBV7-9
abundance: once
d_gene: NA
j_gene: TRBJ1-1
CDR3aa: CASSLSLANTEAFF
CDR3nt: TGTGCCAGCAGCTTATCGCTGGCGAACACTGAAGCTTTCTTT

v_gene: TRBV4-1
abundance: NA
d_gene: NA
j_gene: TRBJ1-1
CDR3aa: CASSQAYRNTEAFF
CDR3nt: TGCGCCAGCAGCCAAGCCTACAGGAACACTGAAGCTTTCTTT